One and the same sample provided the 7 T cell receptor beta chains below, sequenced in a study of blood T cell repertoires in COVID-19. Clones were sequenced by immunoSEQ multiplex PCR, and TCRdb holds only the in-frame ones, with some missing. The sample carries about 250,000 clones, 88% recorded once. The specimen was peripheral blood. All receptors come from a woman in her thirties with COVID-19, enrolled during active disease.

The gene calls are TRBV29-1 and TRBJ2-2; TRBD1 might be the D (5 bases). Between the trimmed V and J ends, which lost 4 bases and 0 bases, there was a span of 15 bases. The CDR3 extends over 16 amino acids. Germline-derived CDR1 and CDR2 are SQVTM and ANQGSEA. The CDR3 loop is CSVAKQERTNTGELFF. The CDR3 DNA reads as TGCAGCGTTGCAAAACAGGAGAGAACGAACACCGGGGAGCTGTTTTTT.

The chain is built from TRBV19 and TRBJ1-1; D is undetermined. Germline CDR1 and CDR2: LNHDA and SQIVND (reference sequence). The CDR3 contains 15 residues. V lost 3 bases, J lost 3 bases, and 14 bases lay in between. The CDR3 coding sequence is TGTGCCAGTAGTATCTCGGAGAATGCGGACACTGAAGCTTTCTTT. It encodes CASSISENADTEAFF.

The rearrangement uses TRBV3-1 (or the pseudogene TRBV3-2) and TRBJ1-2; D is perhaps TRBD1 (6 bases). Germline lookup yields CDR1 LGHDT and CDR2 YNNKEL (reference sequence). The CDR3 loop spans 14 amino acids. V lost 4 bases and J lost 7, with 16 bases in between. The CDR3 coding sequence is TGTGCCAGCAGCCGGGAGGGGGGTATGAGTGGCTACACCTTC. Translation: CASSREGGMSGYTF.

This clone was found a few times. This CDR3 is CASSYRYRPETFF. CDR3 nucleotides: TGTGCCAGCAGCTATCGGTACAGACCCGAAACTTTCTTT. The chain uses TRBV27 and TRBJ1-1; D gene ambiguous. The V gene lost 6 bases and the J gene lost 12 bases, with 20 bases spanning the gap. This CDR3 spans 13 amino acids. Germline assignment: CDR1 MNHEY and CDR2 SMNVEV (reference sequence).

V gene TRBV30 combines with J gene TRBJ1-1; tentative D call: TRBD1 (5 bases). CDR3 size: 11 residues. The germline gives CDR1 GTSNPN, CDR2 SVGIG (reference sequence). Between the trimmed V and J ends, which lost 2 bases and 6 bases, there was a span of 7 bases. CDR3 sequence reads: CAWSLRAEAFF. The CDR3, as DNA: TGTGCCTGGAGTCTCAGGGCTGAAGCTTTCTTT.

This chain uses TRBV6-6 with TRBJ1-2, with D possibly being TRBD1 (6 bases). The V end was cut by 5 bases, the J end by 2 bases, with 21 bases between. This CDR3 region has 17 residues. Germline V gives CDR1 MNHNY, CDR2 SVGAGI (reference sequence). The CDR3 DNA is TGTGCCAGCAGTCGCAATCCGCCATCAGGGGTGAACTATGGCTACACCTTC. Translation: CASSRNPPSGVNYGYTF.

The CDR3 is CASSPGGYSNQPQHF. CDR3 nucleotide sequence: TGTGCCAGCAGCCCGGGGGGTTATAGCAATCAGCCCCAGCATTTT. The V and J genes are TRBV7-2 and TRBJ1-5; a weak D match, TRBD1 (5 bases). CDR3 size: 15 residues. Germline V gives CDR1 SGHTA, CDR2 FQGNSA. Trimming shortened V by 5 bases and J by 0 bases, and 11 bases separated the two germline ends.